This TCR beta chain was recovered during a study of shared clonotypes between healthy human individuals. Study-level information: Samples came from two female and a few male donors aged 18 to 49.

A note on this clone: Antigen: not known.

Measured with immunoSEQ multiplex PCR; TCRdb has only the in-frame clones, and not every one. The table shows more than 2 million clones, with roughly 94% occurring only once. This CDR3 region has 13 residues. CDR1 and CDR2 from the germline V gene are WSHSY and SAAADI. V was cut by 4 bases and J by 3 bases, with 10 bases left in between. Study-wide results and limits: Relative to memory subsets, naive subsets generally showed larger estimated richness. Sequencing depth was a factor that was expected to affect clonotype sharing among donors.

The sample taken for sequencing was naive CD4+ T cells sorted from blood. Subset defined: CD45RA+ positively selected. V usage is TRBV10-2 and J usage is TRBJ2-7; the D gene could be TRBD1 or TRBD2 (6 bases each). This TCR was recovered from a man aged 18 to 30 in good health. CDR3 region: CASSGRGVYEQYF. CDR3 nucleotides: TGCGCCAGCAGTGGAAGGGGGGTCTACGAGCAGTACTTC.